These 24 T cell receptor beta chains originate from one sample sequenced in a study of CD39 and CD103 CD8 tumor-infiltrating T cells. TCRdb's copy holds only in-frame clones and misses some; the assay was immunoSEQ multiplex PCR. The table has about 17,000 clones, 75% to 95% seen once. Source material: CD8+ T cells sorted from blood. Noted subset: total memory CD8 T cells (CD45RA-CCR7+/-) from blood or uninvolved lymph node. These TCRs come from a human donor with head and neck squamous cell carcinoma.

The gene calls are TRBV11-1 and TRBJ2-2, with 11 bases aligning to TRBD2. The CDR3 covers 19 residues. CDR1 and CDR2 (germline): SGHAT, FQDESV (reference sequence). V was clipped by 1 base and J by 1 base; unmatched bases: 8. The CDR3: CASSLGSLAGGENTGELFF. CDR3 sequence (DNA): TGTGCCAGCAGCTTAGGGAGCCTAGCGGGGGGCGAGAACACCGGGGAGCTGTTTTTT.

This clone showed up just a few times. V gene TRBV11-2 combines with J gene TRBJ1-6; possibly TRBD1 for D (6 bases). Germline lookup yields CDR1 SGHAT and CDR2 FQNNGV. The CDR3 runs 13 residues. The germline V and J ends were trimmed by 3 bases and 7 bases, with 7 bases remaining between them. CDR3 residues: CASSFQGNSPLHF. CDR3 DNA: TGTGCCAGCAGCTTCCAGGGGAATTCACCCCTCCACTTT.

The chain carries TRBV2 and TRBJ1-1; 7 bases agree with TRBD1. After removal of 5 bases from V and 7 bases from J, the junction contained 10 bases not matched to a gene. The CDR3 extends over 14 amino acids. Germline lookup yields CDR1 SNHLY and CDR2 FYNNEI. CDR3 sequence (DNA): TGTGCCAGCAGTCAACAGGGGATGGGGTATGAAGCTTTCTTT. The encoded protein is CASSQQGMGYEAFF.

V is TRBV14 and J is TRBJ2-1; 8 nucleotides match TRBD1. The CDR3 consists of 16 residues. V lost 1 base to trimming and J lost 4 bases; unmatched junction nucleotides: 6. In germline, CDR1 is SGHDN, CDR2 FVKESK. The CDR3 loop reads CASSQVLRGPYNEQFF. The CDR3 DNA reads as TGTGCCAGCAGCCAAGTACTCAGGGGGCCTTACAATGAGCAGTTCTTC. Together with reference TRBV14 and TRBJ2-1, the CDR3 gives the full variable domain: EAGVTQFPSHSVIEKGQTVTLRCDPISGHDNLYWYRRVMGKEIKFLLHFVKESKQDESGMPNNRFLAERTGGTYSTLKVQPAELEDSGVYFCASSQVLRGPYNEQFFGPGTRLTVL.

The chain uses TRBV6-5 and TRBJ1-1, with D unresolved. This CDR3 region has 11 residues. V was clipped by 2 bases and J by 5 bases, with 3 bases between them. CDR1 and CDR2 from the germline V gene are MNHEY and SVGAGI. In nucleotides, the CDR3 is TGTGCCAGCAGTTACGGGACTGAAGCTTTCTTT. Amino acids: CASSYGTEAFF.

The rearrangement uses TRBV7-9 and TRBJ1-3; no reliable D call. The CDR3 extends over 17 amino acids. Germline V gene sequence: CDR1 SEHNR, CDR2 FQNEAQ (reference sequence). The ends were cut back, 5 bases at V and 0 bases at J, with 17 bases in the middle. CDR3 residues: CASSHGRGVYSGNTIYF. The CDR3 bases are TGTGCCAGCAGCCACGGGCGTGGGGTATACTCTGGAAACACCATATATTTT.

The V call is TRBV13, the J call TRBJ2-3; 14 bases map to TRBD2. CDR1 is PRHDT and CDR2 is FYEKMQ in the germline V gene (reference sequence). CDR3 length equals 15 residues. Trimming removed 4 bases from V and 11 bases from J; junction bases left unmatched: 8. DNA of the CDR3: TGTGCCAGCAGCTCGACTAGCGGGGGGGCTTACGGGCAGTATTTT. This encodes CASSSTSGGAYGQYF.

A remark on this clone: This specimen includes other DNA sequences encoding the same CDR3. This sequence joins TRBV27 and TRBJ1-2; maybe TRBD1 (6 bases). The CDR3 is 14 amino acids. Germline V gene data show CDR1 as MNHEY and CDR2 as SMNVEV (reference sequence). Deletions cut 5 bases from V and 2 bases from J, with 12 bases between. The CDR3 spells CASSEGGQNYGYTF. CDR3 nucleotides: TGTGCCAGCAGTGAAGGGGGACAAAACTATGGCTACACCTTC.

This rearrangement joins TRBV6-1 to TRBJ1-3, with D uncertain. Between the trimmed V and J ends, which lost 2 bases and 0 bases, there was a span of 11 bases. There are 16 residues in the CDR3. Germline V gene lookup returns CDR1 MNHNS and CDR2 SASEGT. The CDR3: CASSESKFYSGNTIYF. The CDR3 DNA sequence: TGTGCCAGCAGTGAATCCAAATTCTACTCTGGAAACACCATATATTTT.

This rearrangement joins TRBV27 to TRBJ2-7; TRBD1 matches at 9 bases. V lost 0 bases, J lost 4 bases, and 4 bases stayed unmatched. Germline V gives CDR1 MNHEY, CDR2 SMNVEV (reference sequence). CDR3 length equals 15 residues. The DNA of the CDR3 is TGTGCCAGCAGTTTATCCGGGACAGGGTTTTACGAGCAGTACTTC. Protein sequence: CASSLSGTGFYEQYF.

V usage is TRBV4-1 and J usage is TRBJ2-3; 11 bases are a match to TRBD1. The germline gives CDR1 MGHRA, CDR2 YSYEKL. The CDR3 is made up of 16 amino acids. Trimming removed 4 bases from V and 2 bases from J; junction bases left unmatched: 5. The CDR3 sequence is CASSPPDRGLTDTQYF. The CDR3 nucleotides are TGCGCCAGCAGCCCTCCGGACAGGGGGCTCACAGATACGCAGTATTTT.

The chain joins TRBV5-4 to TRBJ1-6; no reliable D call. Germline V gives CDR1 SGHNT, CDR2 YYREEE (reference sequence). CDR3 length equals 12 residues. V shed 0 bases and J shed 7 bases, with 2 bases lying between them. The CDR3 region has the DNA TGTGCCAGCAGCTTGGGGAATTCACCCCTCCACTTT. Its translation is CASSLGNSPLHF.

The sample holds one count of this clone. CDR3 coding DNA: TGTGCCAGCAGCTTGTCGGGGACAGGAAATTCACCCCTCCACTTT. It is translated as CASSLSGTGNSPLHF. The chain uses TRBV11-1 and TRBJ1-6, with 8 bases matching TRBD1. Germline trimming cut 3 bases from V and 7 bases from J; bases unmatched to any gene: 5. The CDR3 runs to 15 residues. CDR1 is SGHAT and CDR2 is FQDESV in the germline V gene (reference sequence). Full variable domain (missing parts from reference TRBV11-1 and TRBJ1-6): EAEVAQSPRYKITEKSQAVAFWCDPISGHATLYWYRQILGQGPELLVQFQDESVVDDSQLPKDRFSAERLKGVDSTLKIQPAELGDSAMYLCASSLSGTGNSPLHFGNGTRLTVT.

This rearrangement joins TRBV7-9 to TRBJ2-3, with 13 bases aligning to TRBD2. With 6 bases clipped from V and 4 bases from J, the junction kept 10 bases outside the gene matches. The CDR3 is 17 residues long. Germline CDR1 SEHNR, CDR2 FQNEAQ (reference sequence). The CDR3 spells CASSTSGGDSESDTQYF. CDR3 nucleotides: TGTGCCAGCAGTACTAGCGGGGGGGATAGCGAGTCAGATACGCAGTATTTT.

This clone was observed a few times. The chain carries TRBV7-8 and TRBJ1-6; possibly TRBD1 for D (5 bases). The CDR3 extends over 14 amino acids. With 5 bases removed from V and 9 bases from J, the gap between germline ends came to 14 bases. The V gene's germline CDR1 is SGHVS and CDR2 FQNEAQ. DNA for the CDR3: TGTGCCAGCAGCGGGGCCCCGTGGGGTTCACCCCTCCACTTT. Amino acid sequence: CASSGAPWGSPLHF. The complete variable domain, with remaining parts taken from reference TRBV7-8 and TRBJ1-6, reads GAGVSQSPRYKVAKRGQDVALRCDPISGHVSLFWYQQALGQGPEFLTYFQNEAQLDKSGLPSDRFFAERPEGSVSTLKIQRTQQEDSAVYLCASSGAPWGSPLHFGNGTRLTVT.

The chain employs TRBV5-4 and TRBJ2-7, with 7 bases fitting TRBD2. The CDR3 extends over 14 amino acids. CDR1 and CDR2 (germline): SGHNT, YYREEE (reference sequence). With V trimmed by 0 bases and J by 3 bases, 3 bases remained unmatched. CDR3 DNA: TGTGCCAGCAGCTTGGGGGGGGACTACTACGAGCAGTACTTC. Its translation is CASSLGGDYYEQYF.

The J gene is TRBJ1-6, the V gene TRBV2; D ambiguous. The CDR3 spans 16 residues. The V gene's germline CDR1 is SNHLY and CDR2 FYNNEI. V was shortened by 0 bases and J by 0 bases, with 6 bases between the two germline ends. The CDR3 coding sequence is TGTGCCAGCAGTGAAGCAGCAGTCTCCTATAATTCACCCCTCCACTTT. This translates into CASSEAAVSYNSPLHF. Looking up the rest from reference TRBV2 and TRBJ1-6 gives the full variable domain: EPEVTQTPSHQVTQMGQEVILRCVPISNHLYFYWYRQILGQKVEFLVSFYNNEISEKSEIFDDQFSVERPDGSNFTLKIRSTKLEDSAMYFCASSEAAVSYNSPLHFGNGTRLTVT.

The chain uses TRBV7-9 and TRBJ2-7; D is undetermined. From germline, CDR1 is SEHNR and CDR2 FQNEAQ (reference sequence). V was pared by 0 bases and J by 2 bases, with 14 bases between. The CDR3 contains 16 residues. CDR3 protein: CASSLALGVRAYEQYF. For the CDR3, the DNA is TGTGCCAGCAGCTTAGCGCTTGGGGTACGGGCCTACGAGCAGTACTTC.

The chain employs TRBV9 and TRBJ1-3, with D maybe TRBD1 (5 bases). The CDR3 contains 12 residues. V lost 7 bases and J lost 0, with 5 bases in between. Germline CDR1 is SGDLS and CDR2 is YYNGEE. The CDR3 DNA follows: TGTGCCAGCGGGGCCTCTGGAAACACCATATATTTT. This sequence encodes CASGASGNTIYF.

This chain joins TRBV19 and TRBJ2-1; D is perhaps TRBD2 (6 bases). Between the trimmed V and J ends, which lost 3 bases and 9 bases, there was a span of 12 bases. The CDR3 contains 13 residues. Germline V gives CDR1 LNHDA, CDR2 SQIVND (reference sequence). CDR3 coding DNA: TGTGCCAGTAGTATGCGTTGGCGGGGTGAGCAGTTCTTC. It translates to CASSMRWRGEQFF.

This chain links TRBV27 with TRBJ2-3, with no clear D. V gave up 0 bases and J gave up 2 bases, with 9 bases separating them. The V gene's germline CDR1 is MNHEY and CDR2 SMNVEV (reference sequence). This CDR3 has 15 residues. CDR3 amino acids: CASSLSRYTTDTQYF. DNA for the CDR3: TGTGCCAGCAGTTTATCTCGGTATACCACAGATACGCAGTATTTT.

This sequence joins TRBV18 and TRBJ2-4, with unresolved D. CDR1 is KGHSH, CDR2 LQKENI, per germline. V was clipped by 5 bases and J by 7 bases, with 0 bases between them. The CDR3 runs 9 residues. The CDR3 DNA sequence: TGTGCCAGCTCAAACATTCAGTACTTC. Its translation is CASSNIQYF.

The chain couples TRBV19 to TRBJ2-7; D might be TRBD2 (6 bases). The ends were cut back, 4 bases at V and 0 bases at J, with 10 bases in the middle. The CDR3 length is 14 residues. Germline V gene data show CDR1 as LNHDA and CDR2 as SQIVND (reference sequence). The CDR3 here is CASSTLGGSYEQYF. The CDR3 region has the DNA TGTGCCAGTAGTACCCTGGGAGGCTCCTACGAGCAGTACTTC.

The gene calls are TRBV27 and TRBJ2-1; D may be TRBD2 (5 bases). CDR1 MNHEY and CDR2 SMNVEV come from the germline V gene (reference sequence). V was pared by 0 bases and J by 0 bases, with 9 bases between. The CDR3 runs to 16 residues. CDR3 sequence (DNA): TGTGCCAGCAGTTTATCGCCGGGGAGCTCCTACAATGAGCAGTTCTTC. Translated, it gives CASSLSPGSSYNEQFF.